This T cell receptor beta chain is drawn from a study of cytomegalovirus exposure and HLA in healthy donors. PCR was performed using 60 Vbeta and 13 Jbeta primers. Clones were sequenced by immunoSEQ multiplex PCR, and TCRdb holds only the in-frame ones, with some missing. This sample has around 160,000 clones; 60% to 85% occur once, and the top ten carry 3%. This CDR3 contains 16 residues. The germline V gene has CDR1 SGDLS and CDR2 YYNGEE. V lost 4 bases and J 1 base, leaving 18 bases between the germline ends. The chain recombines TRBV9 with TRBJ2-7; D might be TRBD2 (6 bases). The sequenced material came from PBMCs. This sequence originates from a man aged 35 to 55 in good health and CMV-seropositive. The CDR3 DNA reads as TGTGCCAGCAGCCCGAACGCGGGAAGGGATTCCTACGAGCAGTACTTC. Protein: CASSPNAGRDSYEQYF.